These T cell receptor beta chains were read from a single sample in a study of T cells after yellow fever vaccination. Each CDR3 protein is one row after TCRdb ran MiXCR on the 5' RACE reads. Of a few hundred thousand distinct CDR3 sequences in the sample, around 12% are singletons; the top ten hold 2.5% to 4%. Sequencing used CD4+ T cells sorted from PBMCs, obtained 15 days after the yellow fever booster vaccination. All receptors derive from a man between 18 and 29 years old who received the YFV17D yellow fever vaccine. Both conserved end residues are part of each CDR3. Fields, in order: clone size, J gene, D gene, V gene, CDR3 protein, CDR3 DNA. The D gene is left open where the match is weak. The size field is filled for only some rows; it gives once, few, many or a size class.

clone_size: .; j_call: TRBJ1-1; d_call: .; v_call: TRBV5-1; cdr3_aa: CASSLDVHTEAFF; cdr3_nt: TGCGCCAGCAGCTTGGACGTGCACACTGAAGCTTTCTTT
clone_size: .; j_call: TRBJ1-5; d_call: .; v_call: TRBV6-2/TRBV6-3; cdr3_aa: CASSSRQSNQPQHF; cdr3_nt: TGTGCCAGCAGTTCCCGACAGTCCAATCAGCCCCAGCATTTT
clone_size: few; j_call: TRBJ2-7; d_call: TRBD1; v_call: TRBV19; cdr3_aa: CASSETGGTYEQYF; cdr3_nt: TGTGCCAGTAGTGAAACAGGGGGAACCTACGAGCAGTACTTC
clone_size: few; j_call: TRBJ2-2; d_call: TRBD2; v_call: TRBV6-5; cdr3_aa: CASSGLADTGELFF; cdr3_nt: TGTGCCAGCTCGGGACTAGCGGACACCGGGGAGCTGTTTTTT
clone_size: .; j_call: TRBJ2-1; d_call: .; v_call: TRBV24-1; cdr3_aa: CATSDLGRNNEQFF; cdr3_nt: TGTGCCACCAGTGATTTAGGGAGAAACAATGAGCAGTTCTTC
clone_size: many; j_call: TRBJ2-7; d_call: TRBD1; v_call: TRBV15; cdr3_aa: CATSRYRGPYEQYF; cdr3_nt: TGTGCCACCAGCAGGTACAGGGGGCCGTACGAGCAGTACTTC
clone_size: few; j_call: TRBJ2-4; d_call: .; v_call: TRBV2; cdr3_aa: CASSEGEIRKYF; cdr3_nt: TGTGCCAGCAGTGAGGGGGAGATCCGAAAGTACTTC
clone_size: .; j_call: TRBJ2-1; d_call: TRBD1; v_call: TRBV4-3; cdr3_aa: CASMSSRGSSYNEQFF; cdr3_nt: TGCGCCAGCATGAGCAGCAGGGGGAGCTCCTACAATGAGCAGTTCTTC
clone_size: many; j_call: TRBJ2-7; d_call: .; v_call: TRBV6-2/TRBV6-3; cdr3_aa: CASSYSGDVYEQYF; cdr3_nt: TGTGCCAGCAGTTACTCAGGGGACGTCTACGAGCAGTACTTC
clone_size: few; j_call: TRBJ1-4; d_call: .; v_call: TRBV5-1; cdr3_aa: CASTKDTSNEKLFF; cdr3_nt: TGCGCCAGCACCAAGGACACTTCTAATGAAAAACTGTTTTTT
clone_size: many; j_call: TRBJ1-2; d_call: TRBD1; v_call: TRBV7-2; cdr3_aa: CASSLQGYYGYTF; cdr3_nt: TGTGCCAGCAGCCTACAGGGGTACTATGGCTACACCTTC
clone_size: many; j_call: TRBJ2-5; d_call: TRBD2; v_call: TRBV29-1; cdr3_aa: CSASESSGGPEGQETQYF; cdr3_nt: TGCAGCGCTTCGGAGTCCAGCGGGGGGCCGGAGGGTCAAGAGACCCAGTACTTC
clone_size: .; j_call: TRBJ2-3; d_call: .; v_call: TRBV5-4; cdr3_aa: CASSLRDGTDTQYF; cdr3_nt: TGTGCCAGCAGCTTGAGGGACGGCACAGATACGCAGTATTTT
clone_size: few; j_call: TRBJ1-2; d_call: TRBD1; v_call: TRBV5-1; cdr3_aa: CASSGSGTGLWGYTF; cdr3_nt: TGCGCCAGCAGCGGGTCCGGGACAGGGCTCTGGGGCTACACCTTC
clone_size: .; j_call: TRBJ2-6; d_call: TRBD1; v_call: TRBV7-9; cdr3_aa: CASSSPGGPGANVLTF; cdr3_nt: TGTGCCAGCAGCTCCCCAGGGGGCCCTGGGGCCAACGTCCTGACTTTC
clone_size: few; j_call: TRBJ1-2; d_call: .; v_call: TRBV18; cdr3_aa: CASSPPGIPFRGYTF; cdr3_nt: TGTGCCAGCTCACCACCCGGGATACCCTTTCGCGGCTACACCTTC
clone_size: few; j_call: TRBJ1-2; d_call: TRBD1; v_call: TRBV10-3; cdr3_aa: CAISEQTGGISGYTF; cdr3_nt: TGTGCCATCAGTGAGCAGACAGGGGGAATCAGCGGCTACACCTTC
clone_size: few; j_call: TRBJ2-3; d_call: TRBD1; v_call: TRBV11-2; cdr3_aa: CASSRGQATRYF; cdr3_nt: TGTGCCAGCAGCCGAGGACAGGCTACGAGGTATTTT
clone_size: medium-sized; j_call: TRBJ1-6; d_call: .; v_call: TRBV5-1; cdr3_aa: CASSLGASYNSPLHF; cdr3_nt: TGCGCCAGCAGCTTGGGGGCGTCTTACAATTCACCCCTCCACTTT
clone_size: medium-sized; j_call: TRBJ2-5; d_call: .; v_call: TRBV29-1; cdr3_aa: CSASRGETQYF; cdr3_nt: TGCAGCGCTTCTAGGGGAGAGACCCAGTACTTC
clone_size: .; j_call: TRBJ2-2; d_call: TRBD1; v_call: TRBV7-9; cdr3_aa: CASSPSRTGLERELFF; cdr3_nt: TGTGCCAGCAGCCCCTCCCGGACAGGATTAGAAAGGGAGCTGTTTTTT
clone_size: .; j_call: TRBJ1-1; d_call: .; v_call: TRBV20-1; cdr3_aa: CSARGRGAGNTEAFF; cdr3_nt: TGCAGTGCTAGAGGGCGAGGGGCCGGGAACACTGAAGCTTTCTTT